Listed below are T cell receptor beta chains from one sample, sequenced in a study of control samples from healthy donors and cancer patients. Profiling relied on immunoSEQ multiplex PCR, and the TCRdb table lists in-frame clones only, not all of them. The sample lists about 59,000 clones, about 92% seen once, with around 1.7% in the top ten. The sequenced material came from PBMCs. The receptor set was obtained from a man aged 40-49 years with colorectal cancer. Both conserved end residues are part of each CDR3. A D gene is named only where the DNA matches it firmly. Clone size is shown for a subset of rows, as once, few, many or a class of expanded clone.

j_call d_call v_call cdr3_length clone_size cdr3_aa cdr3_nt
TRBJ1-4 NA TRBV18 15 NA CASSRGQGLNEKLFF TGTGCCAGCTCACGGGGGCAGGGTCTGAATGAAAAACTGTTTTTT
TRBJ2-3 TRBD2 TRBV3-1/TRBV3-2 17 NA CASSHAAGAGGTDTQYF TGTGCCAGCAGCCATGCCGCTGGAGCGGGGGGCACAGATACGCAGTATTTT
TRBJ2-3 NA TRBV4-2 15 NA CASSQVGTSTDTQYF TGTGCCAGCAGCCAAGTTGGGACTAGCACAGATACGCAGTATTTT
TRBJ2-1 NA TRBV3-1/TRBV3-2 16 NA CASSQTRGRSFNEQFF TGTGCCAGCAGCCAAACCCGGGGTAGGTCCTTCAATGAGCAGTTCTTC
TRBJ1-1 NA TRBV3-1/TRBV3-2 15 NA CASSQALRLNTEAFF TGTGCCAGCAGCCAAGCTTTACGGCTGAACACTGAAGCTTTCTTT
TRBJ1-4 TRBD1 TRBV5-8 15 once CASSPRTGVNEKLFF TGTGCCAGCAGCCCGAGGACAGGGGTGAATGAAAAACTGTTTTTT
TRBJ2-1 NA TRBV12-3/TRBV12-4 13 NA CASSLATYNEQFF TGTGCCAGCAGTTTAGCCACTTACAATGAGCAGTTCTTC
TRBJ1-2 NA TRBV28 13 NA CASGTTLGSGYTF TGTGCCAGCGGGACGACTCTTGGCTCTGGCTACACCTTC
TRBJ2-3 NA TRBV3-1/TRBV3-2 13 few CASSRQGTDTQYF TGTGCCAGCAGCCGACAGGGCACAGATACGCAGTATTTT
TRBJ1-3 NA TRBV3-1/TRBV3-2 17 NA CASSQDGGQNSGNTIYF TGTGCCAGCAGCCAAGATGGCGGTCAGAACTCTGGAAACACCATATATTTT
TRBJ2-2 NA TRBV27 13 NA CASSVYGRGELFF TGTGCCAGCAGTGTCTACGGCCGCGGGGAGCTGTTTTTT
TRBJ2-7 NA TRBV12-3/TRBV12-4 11 once CASSISYEQYF TGTGCCAGCAGCATCTCCTACGAGCAGTACTTC
TRBJ2-5 NA TRBV4-1 14 NA CASSQPWTVGIQYF TGCGCCAGCAGCCAACCTTGGACAGTGGGAATCCAGTACTTC
TRBJ2-3 NA TRBV29-1 13 NA CSVEPKGTDTQYF TGCAGCGTTGAACCGAAGGGCACAGATACGCAGTATTTT
TRBJ2-5 NA TRBV3-1/TRBV3-2 12 NA CASRSVKETQYF TGTGCCAGCAGGTCAGTGAAAGAGACCCAGTACTTC
TRBJ2-5 NA TRBV29-1 15 NA CSVKKNLLYQETQYF TGCAGCGTTAAGAAAAACCTCCTGTACCAAGAGACCCAGTACTTC
TRBJ2-1 TRBD1 TRBV3-1/TRBV3-2 14 NA CASSQADRVHEQFF TGTGCCAGCAGCCAAGCGGACAGGGTGCATGAGCAGTTCTTC
TRBJ2-5 NA TRBV7-2 17 few CASSLATGWMRQETQYF TGTGCCAGCAGCTTAGCTACAGGGTGGATGAGACAAGAGACCCAGTACTTC
TRBJ1-5 NA TRBV18 16 NA CASSPSVQGNNQPQHF TGTGCCAGCTCACCATCGGTACAGGGCAACAATCAGCCCCAGCATTTT
TRBJ1-3 NA TRBV7-7 13 NA CASSSGPGNTIYF TGTGCCAGCAGCTCCGGCCCGGGAAACACCATATATTTT
TRBJ2-7 TRBD1 TRBV5-6 16 NA CASSRVRDRVSYEQYF TGTGCCAGCAGCAGGGTCCGGGACAGGGTCTCCTACGAGCAGTACTTC
TRBJ1-1 NA TRBV7-9 13 NA CASSFLGPTEAFF TGTGCCAGCAGCTTCTTAGGACCCACTGAAGCTTTCTTT
TRBJ2-1 NA TRBV11-2 13 few CASSLDRNNEQFF TGTGCCAGCAGCTTAGACAGGAACAATGAGCAGTTCTTC